This is a list of T cell receptor beta chains from one sample in a study of control samples from healthy donors and cancer patients. Assay: immunoSEQ multiplex PCR; the TCRdb copy retains only in-frame clones and omits some. Altogether roughly 200,000 clones are present, around 94% being singletons, with the ten largest covering approximately 1.4%. The source material was blood. The receptor source for this set is a man aged 50 or older in good health. Each CDR3 is given with its conserved first and last residue. A D gene is named only where the DNA matches it firmly.

>TRBV19|TRBJ1-2|NA
TGTGCCAGTAGCATTGCCCCCTCAGTTATCATCGGCTACACCTTC
CASSIAPSVIIGYTF
>TRBV9|TRBJ1-1|NA
TGTGCCAGCAGCGTAGTAGGGGACACTGAAGCTTTCTTT
CASSVVGDTEAFF
>TRBV5-5|TRBJ1-4|NA
TGTGCCAGCAGCCTAAGGTTTTTGGAGGGGGGTCGAGATGAAAAACTGTTTTTT
CASSLRFLEGGRDEKLFF
>TRBV29-1|TRBJ2-7|NA
TGCAGCGTTGAAGACCGGGCAGAATCCTACGAGCAGTACTTC
CSVEDRAESYEQYF
>TRBV7-2|TRBJ2-6|TRBD1
TGTGCCAGCAGCTTAGTTGGACAGGGGTTAATTGGGGCCAACGTCCTGACTTTC
CASSLVGQGLIGANVLTF
>TRBV28|TRBJ2-7|TRBD1
TGTGCCAGCAGTCCGGCCGGGACAGGGGGCGAGCAGTACTTC
CASSPAGTGGEQYF
>TRBV18|TRBJ1-2|NA
TGTGCCAGCTCACCATCTTTATCTCCAGAAGGCTATGGCTACACCTTC
CASSPSLSPEGYGYTF
>TRBV2|TRBJ1-1|NA
TGTGCCAGCAGTCTGGCAGGTCGGGGTGTGACTGAAGCTTTCTTT
CASSLAGRGVTEAFF
>TRBV4-3|TRBJ2-1|NA
TGCGCCAGCAGCCAAAGGAGAAATGAGCAGTTCTTC
CASSQRRNEQFF
>TRBV5-1|TRBJ2-7|NA
TGCGCCAGCAGCTTGGGAGGTTACGAGCAGTACTTC
CASSLGGYEQYF
>TRBV5-1|TRBJ2-3|NA
TGCGCCAGCAGCGAACCCGCTAGCACAGATACGCAGTATTTT
CASSEPASTDTQYF